The clone carrying this TCR beta chain was recorded many times. This sample was taken from a study of T cells in Graves' hyperthyroidism and ophthalmopathy. Looking at the study overall: The blood sample was taken at first diagnosis, before treatment began.

RNA transcripts were the template for amplifying TCR beta CDR3 regions. HTBI primers drove first-round RT-PCR of the TCR CDR3. Using its own MiXCR run on the multiplex PCR reads, TCRdb lists one record per CDR3 protein. The sample records 250,000 or so distinct CDR3 sequences, over 12% being singletons. This CDR3 has 15 amino acids. Germline V gives CDR1 LGHDT, CDR2 YNNKEL (reference sequence). J was trimmed by 2 bases and V by 4 bases; bases with no gene match: 6. The sample taken for sequencing was blood. This chain connects TRBV3-1 to TRBJ2-5, with 8 bases lining up with TRBD1. The receptor's source is a woman aged 45-65 years with Graves' hyperthyroidism that later progressed to Graves' ophthalmopathy. CDR3 bases: TGTGCCAGCAGCCGCGGACAGGGCGGACAAGAGACCCAGTACTTC. It codes for CASSRGQGGQETQYF.